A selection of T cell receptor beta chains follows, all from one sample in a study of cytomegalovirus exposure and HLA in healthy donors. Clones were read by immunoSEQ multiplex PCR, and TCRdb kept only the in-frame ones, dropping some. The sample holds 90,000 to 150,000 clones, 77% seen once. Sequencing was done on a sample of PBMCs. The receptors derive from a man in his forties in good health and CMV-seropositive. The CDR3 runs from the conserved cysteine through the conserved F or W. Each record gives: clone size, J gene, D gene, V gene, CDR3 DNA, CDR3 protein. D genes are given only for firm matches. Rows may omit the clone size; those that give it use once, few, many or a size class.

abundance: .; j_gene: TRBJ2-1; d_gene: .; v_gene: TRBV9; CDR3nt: TGTGCCAGCAGCGTAGAGTCCAGGGTCAGCTCCTACAATGAGCAGTTCTTC; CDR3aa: CASSVESRVSSYNEQFF
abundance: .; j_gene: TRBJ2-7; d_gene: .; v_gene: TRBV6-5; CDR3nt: TGTGCCAGCAGTTACTCCCGGGACGAGCAGTACTTC; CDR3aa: CASSYSRDEQYF
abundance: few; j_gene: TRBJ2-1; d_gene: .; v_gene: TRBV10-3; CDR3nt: TGTGCCATCAGTGAAGGGGCAGGGTGGAACAATGAGCAGTTCTTC; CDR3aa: CAISEGAGWNNEQFF
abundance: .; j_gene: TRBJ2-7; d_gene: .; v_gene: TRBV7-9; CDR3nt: TGTTCCAGCAGCTTACGGGGCGAGCAGTACTTC; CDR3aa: CSSSLRGEQYF
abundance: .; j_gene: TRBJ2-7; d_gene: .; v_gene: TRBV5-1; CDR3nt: TGCGCCAGCAGCTTGGCGACAGACCAGCAGTACTTC; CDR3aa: CASSLATDQQYF
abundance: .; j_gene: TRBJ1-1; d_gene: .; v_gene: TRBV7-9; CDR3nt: TGTGCCAGCAGTCCTACCGGCCGGGGGGACACTGAAGCTTTCTTT; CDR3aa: CASSPTGRGDTEAFF
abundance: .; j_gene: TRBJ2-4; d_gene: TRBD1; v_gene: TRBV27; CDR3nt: TGTGCCAGCAGTTCCCCGGGACAGGGGAAAAACAGTCAGTACTTC; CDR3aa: CASSSPGQGKNSQYF
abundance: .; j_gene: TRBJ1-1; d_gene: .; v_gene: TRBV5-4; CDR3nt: TGTGCCAGCAGCCGGGCGGTAGGGGCGGATGAAGCTTTCTTT; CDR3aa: CASSRAVGADEAFF
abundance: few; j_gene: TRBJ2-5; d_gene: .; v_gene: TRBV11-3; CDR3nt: TGTGCCAGCACCTCCGGGGAGTCGGGAGAGACCCAGTACTTC; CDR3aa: CASTSGESGETQYF
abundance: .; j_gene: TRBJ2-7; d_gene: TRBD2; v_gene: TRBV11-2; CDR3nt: TGTGCCAGCAGCTTAGTACCCCAGCGGGGGAGCTCCTACGAGCAGTACTTC; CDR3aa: CASSLVPQRGSSYEQYF
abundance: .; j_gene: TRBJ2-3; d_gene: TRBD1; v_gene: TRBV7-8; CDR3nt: TGTGCCAGCAGCCCAAGGGGACAGGGATCGACGCAGTATTTT; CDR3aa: CASSPRGQGSTQYF
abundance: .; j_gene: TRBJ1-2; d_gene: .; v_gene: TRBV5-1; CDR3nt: TGCGCCAGCAGCTTGGCCTCGTTAGGGACTTATGGCTACACCTTC; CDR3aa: CASSLASLGTYGYTF
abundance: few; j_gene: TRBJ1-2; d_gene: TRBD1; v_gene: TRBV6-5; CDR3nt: TGTGCCAGCAGTTACAAGGGACAGGGATCTTATGGCTACACCTTC; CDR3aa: CASSYKGQGSYGYTF
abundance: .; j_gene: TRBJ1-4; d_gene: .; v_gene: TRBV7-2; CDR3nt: TGTGCCAGCAGCTTAGATACAGGGTTTAGACTGTTTTTT; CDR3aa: CASSLDTGFRLFF
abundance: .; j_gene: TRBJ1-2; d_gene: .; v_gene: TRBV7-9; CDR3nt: TGTGCCAGCAGGGACGGACAGAGCGACTATGGCTACACCTTC; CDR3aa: CASRDGQSDYGYTF
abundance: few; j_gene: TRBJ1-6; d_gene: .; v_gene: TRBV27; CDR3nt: TGTGCCAGCGGGAAACCCGGGAGTTATAATTCACCCCTCCACTTT; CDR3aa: CASGKPGSYNSPLHF
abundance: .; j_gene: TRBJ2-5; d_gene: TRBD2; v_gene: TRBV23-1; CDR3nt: TGCGCCCTGTCGGATTCGGGAGGGACCCAGTACTTC; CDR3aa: CALSDSGGTQYF
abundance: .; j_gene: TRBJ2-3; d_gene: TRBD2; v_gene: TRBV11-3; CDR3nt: TGTGCCAGCAGTCAAGGACTAGCGGGATCCACAGATACGCAGTATTTT; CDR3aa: CASSQGLAGSTDTQYF
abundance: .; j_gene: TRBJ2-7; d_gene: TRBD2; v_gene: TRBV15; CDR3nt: TGTGCCACTTCGCGGGGGGCCCCTAACGAGCAGTACTTC; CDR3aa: CATSRGAPNEQYF
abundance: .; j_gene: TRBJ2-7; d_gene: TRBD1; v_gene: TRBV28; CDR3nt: TGTGCCAGCAGTGCCAGGTACCCCCGGACAGGGATCCACGAGCAGTACTTC; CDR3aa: CASSARYPRTGIHEQYF
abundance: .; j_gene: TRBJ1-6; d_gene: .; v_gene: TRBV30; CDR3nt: TGTGCCTGGAGTGTACGCGGATTGGGTCGTGGTTCACCCCTCCACTTT; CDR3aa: CAWSVRGLGRGSPLHF
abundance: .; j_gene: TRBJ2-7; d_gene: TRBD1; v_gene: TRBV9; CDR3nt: TGTGCCAGCAGCGCAGATGGACAGGACGAGCAGTACTTC; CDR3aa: CASSADGQDEQYF
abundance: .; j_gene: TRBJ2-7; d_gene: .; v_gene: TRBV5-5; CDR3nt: TGTGCCAGCAGCTGGGTAGGGGGCTCCTACGAGCAGTACTTC; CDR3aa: CASSWVGGSYEQYF
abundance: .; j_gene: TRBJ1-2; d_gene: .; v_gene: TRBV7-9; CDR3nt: TGTTCCAGCAGCTTATCTAGGGGCTACGGCTACACCTTC; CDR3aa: CSSSLSRGYGYTF
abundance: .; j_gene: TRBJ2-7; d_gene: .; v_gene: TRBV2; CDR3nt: TGTGCCAGCACGGTTATCTACGAGCAGTACTTC; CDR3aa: CASTVIYEQYF
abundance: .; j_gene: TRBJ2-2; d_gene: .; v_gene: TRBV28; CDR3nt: TGTGCCAGCGGGGGGGCTTACACCGGGGAGCTGTTTTTT; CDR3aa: CASGGAYTGELFF
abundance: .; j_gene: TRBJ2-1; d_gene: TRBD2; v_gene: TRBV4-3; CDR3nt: TGCGCCAGCAGCCAGGGAGGGGCCGTATACAATGAGCAGTTCTTC; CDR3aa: CASSQGGAVYNEQFF
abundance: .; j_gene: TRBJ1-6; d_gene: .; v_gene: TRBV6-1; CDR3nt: TGTGCCAGCACCCCTGGCGAGGTTTCACCCCTCCACTTT; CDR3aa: CASTPGEVSPLHF
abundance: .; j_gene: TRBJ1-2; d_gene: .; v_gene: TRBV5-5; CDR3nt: TGTGCCAGCAGCTTTGAAACGGGGGGGGGCAATGGCTACACCTTC; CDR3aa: CASSFETGGGNGYTF
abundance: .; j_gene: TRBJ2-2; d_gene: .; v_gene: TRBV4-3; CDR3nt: TGCGCCAGCAGCCAGTACGGGACTCCTGGGGGTCCCGGGGAGCTGTTTTTT; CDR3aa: CASSQYGTPGGPGELFF
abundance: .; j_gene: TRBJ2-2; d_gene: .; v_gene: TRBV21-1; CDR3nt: TGTGCCAGCAGCAAACTCCCCACCGGGGAGCTGTTTTTT; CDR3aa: CASSKLPTGELFF
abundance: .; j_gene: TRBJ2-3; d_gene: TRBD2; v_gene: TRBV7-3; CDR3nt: TGTGCCAGCAGCCCGTCGCTAGCGGCCACAGATACGCAGTATTTT; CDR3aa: CASSPSLAATDTQYF